This TCR beta chain was identified in a study of T cell responses to AZD1222 COVID-19 vaccine. The overall study: Pooled samples include second doses given at about 4 or 12 weeks. Study-wide results and limits: It was only a handful of AZD1222 recipients who were seropositive at baseline. Clonal diversity was possibly underestimated; the donors were predominantly white British and more often female. Among spike-specific TCRs, nearly half reportedly target unmutated variant regions.

Germline CDR1 SGHVS, CDR2 FQNEAQ. There are 14 residues in the CDR3. Trimming took off 2 bases at V and 3 bases at J, with 8 bases between the two ends. On this clone itself: Its target is unknown.

Assay: immunoSEQ multiplex PCR; the TCRdb copy retains only in-frame clones and omits some. The sample holds fewer than 200,000 clones; 70% to 90% are singletons and the top ten take less than 0.55%. The sample here was peripheral blood, taken on day 0 of AZD1222 vaccination. This sequence was found in an adult in good health. The gene calls are TRBV7-8 and TRBJ1-5; D is ambiguous. The CDR3 nucleotides read TGTGCCAGCAGCTTAAGGACTTTCAATCAGCCCCAGCATTTT. Its translation is CASSLRTFNQPQHF.